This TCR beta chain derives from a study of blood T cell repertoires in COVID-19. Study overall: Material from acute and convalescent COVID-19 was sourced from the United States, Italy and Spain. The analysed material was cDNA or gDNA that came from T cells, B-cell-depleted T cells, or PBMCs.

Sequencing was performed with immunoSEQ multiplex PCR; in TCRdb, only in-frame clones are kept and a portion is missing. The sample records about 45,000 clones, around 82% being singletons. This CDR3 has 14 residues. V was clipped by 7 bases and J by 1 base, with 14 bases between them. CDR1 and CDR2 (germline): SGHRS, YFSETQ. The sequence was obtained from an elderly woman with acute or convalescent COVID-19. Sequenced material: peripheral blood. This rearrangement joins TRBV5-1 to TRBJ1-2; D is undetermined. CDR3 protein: CASRREFGNYGYTF. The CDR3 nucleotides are TGCGCCAGCCGACGGGAGTTTGGTAACTATGGCTACACCTTC.